The next 9 T cell receptor beta chains were all read from a single sample in a study of blood T cell repertoires in COVID-19 (dated by TCRdb to 2020 to 2022). Library preparation employed the immunoSEQ multiplex PCR assay. This immuneACCESS table, as held by TCRdb, lists in-frame sequences with V and J called but not all clones. Of the missing ones, under half trace to an unresolved V gene in checked studies; the others have no known cause. This sample gives about 56,000 clones in total; approximately 92% of them show up just once. Around 40% of the sample is taken by the ten largest. The sample comprised peripheral blood. Every receptor here comes from an older woman with COVID-19, enrolled during active disease.

This rearrangement joins TRBV5-5 to TRBJ1-2; 7 bases map to TRBD1. The junction had 2 bases not matched to a gene; V was cut back by 4 bases and J by 5 bases. The CDR3 length is 12 residues. The germline V gene encodes CDR1 SGHKS and CDR2 YYEKEE (reference sequence). The CDR3 region has the DNA TGTGCCAGCAGCCGGACAGGTTATGGCTACACCTTC. Encoded protein: CASSRTGYGYTF. The full variable domain, its missing parts supplied by reference TRBV5-5 and TRBJ1-2, is DAGVTQSPTHLIKTRGQQVTLRCSPISGHKSVSWYQQVLGQGPQFIFQYYEKEERGRGNFPDRFSARQFPNYSSELNVNALLLGDSALYLCASSRTGYGYTFGSGTRLTVV.

The chain joins TRBV19 to TRBJ1-2, with D perhaps matching TRBD1 (6 bases). Per germline, CDR1 LNHDA and CDR2 SQIVND (reference sequence). This CDR3 is 13 amino acids long. V was pared by 11 bases and J by 6 bases, with 19 bases between. In DNA, the CDR3 is TGTGCCGTTTCCCTACAGGGCCATAATGGCTACACCTTC. Its translation: CAVSLQGHNGYTF.

V gene TRBV7-9 combines with J gene TRBJ2-7, with TRBD2 matching 15 bases. Germline CDR1 is SEHNR and CDR2 is FQNEAQ (reference sequence). The CDR3 has 16 amino acids. V shed 5 bases and J 3 bases; nucleotides not matched to a gene: 5. CDR3 in DNA: TGTGCCAGCAGCCCCCCGGGACTAGCGGGAGGCTACGAGCAGTACTTC. Translated: CASSPPGLAGGYEQYF.

The chain is built from TRBV5-1 and TRBJ1-4, with 7 bases fitting TRBD1. CDR3 length: 14 amino acids. The J segment lost 8 bases and the V segment lost 4 bases, leaving 8 bases of the junction unmatched. The germline V gene encodes CDR1 SGHRS and CDR2 YFSETQ. DNA for the CDR3: TGCGCCAGCAGCCTACGACAGGGTAGCGAAAAACTGTTTTTT. It is translated as CASSLRQGSEKLFF.

This sequence joins TRBV2 and TRBJ1-1; unclear D gene. The CDR3 consists of 15 residues. Trimming took 0 bases from V and 1 from J, leaving 9 bases between them. Germline CDR1 SNHLY, CDR2 FYNNEI. CDR3 loop: CASSEAAQSNTEAFF. The CDR3 DNA reads TGTGCCAGCAGTGAAGCGGCCCAGTCGAACACTGAAGCTTTCTTT. The full variable domain, with the rest looked up from reference TRBV2 and TRBJ1-1, is EPEVTQTPSHQVTQMGQEVILRCVPISNHLYFYWYRQILGQKVEFLVSFYNNEISEKSEIFDDQFSVERPDGSNFTLKIRSTKLEDSAMYFCASSEAAQSNTEAFFGQGTRLTVV.

V usage is TRBV10-3 and J usage is TRBJ2-6; weak D call: TRBD1 (5 bases). The CDR3 covers 15 residues. Germline V gives CDR1 ENHRY, CDR2 SYGVKD. V gave up 6 bases and J gave up 2 bases, with 11 bases separating them. CDR3 DNA: TGTGCCATCAGAGTCATCAGGGCTGGGGCCAACGTCCTGACTTTC. As protein: CAIRVIRAGANVLTF.

The V call is TRBV9, the J call TRBJ1-2, with D possibly matching TRBD1 (6 bases). The V gene's germline CDR1 is SGDLS and CDR2 YYNGEE. The CDR3 runs to 16 residues. V lost 4 bases, J lost 12 bases, and 28 bases lay in between. Here the CDR3 reads CASSPSNSPDRLRDTF. The CDR3 DNA is TGTGCCAGCAGCCCCAGTAACTCGCCTGACAGGCTCAGAGACACCTTC.

V and J are TRBV28 and TRBJ2-7; D is possibly TRBD1 (5 bases). CDR3 length: 11 amino acids. V lost 8 bases and J lost 1, with 6 bases in between. Germline-derived CDR1 and CDR2 are MDHEN and SYDVKM. The CDR3, as DNA: TGTGCCAGCGCAGGGTCCTACGAGCAGTACTTC. This gives the protein CASAGSYEQYF.

V is TRBV6-2 or TRBV6-3 and J is TRBJ2-7, with D uncertain. V was trimmed by 0 bases and J by 3 bases, leaving 12 bases between them. The germline V gene has CDR1 MNHEY and CDR2 SVGEGT. This CDR3 is built from 15 residues. This CDR3 reads CASSYSQQLNYEQYF. CDR3 coding DNA: TGTGCCAGCAGTTACTCGCAACAGCTAAACTACGAGCAGTACTTC.